This TCR beta chain is drawn from a study of blood T cell repertoires in COVID-19. Germline V gene lookup returns CDR1 SGHRS and CDR2 YFSETQ. This CDR3 spans 13 amino acids. V was pared by 4 bases and J by 4 bases, with 11 bases between. Sequencing was performed with immunoSEQ multiplex PCR; in TCRdb, only in-frame clones are kept and a portion is missing. The table records about 170,000 clones, 80% to 85% of them present only once. This chain joins TRBV5-1 and TRBJ2-5, with a weak D call TRBD1 (7 bases). Sequenced input: peripheral blood. This clonotype originated in a man aged 70-80 years with active or convalescent COVID-19. The CDR3 nucleotides read TGCGCCAGCAGCGTGCAGGGGGGAGAGACCCAGTACTTC. Protein: CASSVQGGETQYF. Complete variable domain (other parts from reference TRBV5-1 and TRBJ2-5): KAGVTQTPRYLIKTRGQQVTLSCSPISGHRSVSWYQQTPGQGLQFLFEYFSETQRNKGNFPGRFSGRQFSNSRSEMNVSTLELGDSALYLCASSVQGGETQYFGPGTRLLVL.